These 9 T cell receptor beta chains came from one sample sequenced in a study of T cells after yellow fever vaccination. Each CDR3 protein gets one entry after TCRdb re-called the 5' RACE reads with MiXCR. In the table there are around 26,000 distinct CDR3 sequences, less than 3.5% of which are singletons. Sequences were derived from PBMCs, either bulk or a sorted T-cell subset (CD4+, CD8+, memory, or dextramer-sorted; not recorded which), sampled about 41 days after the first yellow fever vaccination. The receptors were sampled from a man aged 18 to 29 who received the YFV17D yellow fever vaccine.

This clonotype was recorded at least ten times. The CDR3 coding sequence is TGTGCCAGCAGCTTGGGAGCAGACTCCTATAATTCACCCCTCCACTTT. It is translated as CASSLGADSYNSPLHF. The gene calls are TRBV5-4 and TRBJ1-6; D remains unclear. Trimming removed 0 bases at V and 0 bases at J, with 7 bases between. Germline CDR1 reads SGHNT; CDR2 reads YYREEE (reference sequence). The CDR3 consists of 16 residues.

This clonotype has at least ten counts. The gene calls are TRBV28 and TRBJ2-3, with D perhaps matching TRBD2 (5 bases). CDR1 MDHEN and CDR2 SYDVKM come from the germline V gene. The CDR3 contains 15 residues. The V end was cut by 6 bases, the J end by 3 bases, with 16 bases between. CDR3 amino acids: CASRDRAGRTDTQYF. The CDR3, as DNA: TGTGCCAGCAGAGATAGGGCGGGTAGGACAGATACGCAGTATTTT.

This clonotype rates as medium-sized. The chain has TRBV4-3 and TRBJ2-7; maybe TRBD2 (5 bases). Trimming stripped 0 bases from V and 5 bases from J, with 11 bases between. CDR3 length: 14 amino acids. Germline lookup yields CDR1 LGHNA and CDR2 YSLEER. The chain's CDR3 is CASSQDRLSNEQYF. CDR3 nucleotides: TGCGCCAGCAGCCAAGATCGACTAAGTAACGAGCAGTACTTC.

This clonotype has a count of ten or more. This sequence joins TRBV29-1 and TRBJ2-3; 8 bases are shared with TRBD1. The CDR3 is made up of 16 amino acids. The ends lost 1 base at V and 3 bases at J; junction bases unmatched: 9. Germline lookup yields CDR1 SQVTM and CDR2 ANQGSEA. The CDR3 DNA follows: TGCAGCGTTGAAGTATGGGACAGGACAGGTACAGATACGCAGTATTTT. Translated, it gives CSVEVWDRTGTDTQYF.

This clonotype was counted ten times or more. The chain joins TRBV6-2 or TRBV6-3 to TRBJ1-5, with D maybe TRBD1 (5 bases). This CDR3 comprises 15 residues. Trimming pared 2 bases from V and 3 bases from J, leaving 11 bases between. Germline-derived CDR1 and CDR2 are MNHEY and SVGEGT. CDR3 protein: CASSYGGFHNQPQHF. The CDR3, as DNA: TGTGCCAGCAGTTACGGGGGGTTTCACAATCAGCCCCAGCATTTT.

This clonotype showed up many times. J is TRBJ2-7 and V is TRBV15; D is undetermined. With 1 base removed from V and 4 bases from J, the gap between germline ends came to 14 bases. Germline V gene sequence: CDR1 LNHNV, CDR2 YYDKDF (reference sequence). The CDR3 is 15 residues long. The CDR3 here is CATSRGRQLEYEQYF. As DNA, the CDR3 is TGTGCCACCAGCAGAGGCCGGCAGCTCGAATACGAGCAGTACTTC. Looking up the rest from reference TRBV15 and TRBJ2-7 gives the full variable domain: DAMVIQNPRYQVTQFGKPVTLSCSQTLNHNVMYWYQQKSSQAPKLLFHYYDKDFNNEADTPDNFQSRRPNTSFCFLDIRSPGLGDTAMYLCATSRGRQLEYEQYFGPGTRLTVT.

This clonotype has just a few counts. The CDR3 sequence: CSAGQANQPQHF. The DNA for the CDR3 is TGCAGTGCCGGACAGGCCAATCAGCCCCAGCATTTT. V gene TRBV20-1 combines with J gene TRBJ1-5; 7 bases agree with TRBD1. The V gene end was trimmed by 6 bases and the J gene end by 3 bases; junction bases not matched to a gene: 2. The CDR3 totals 12 residues. Germline V gives CDR1 DFQATT, CDR2 SNEGSKA (reference sequence).

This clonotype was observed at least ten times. The CDR3 coding sequence is TGTGCCAGCAGCTTGGATGGGACTTCGTACAATGAGCAGTTCTTC. Amino acid sequence: CASSLDGTSYNEQFF. The chain links TRBV5-4 to TRBJ2-1; weak D call: TRBD2 (6 bases). V was cut by 0 bases and J by 4 bases, with 11 bases left in between. Looked up from germline, CDR1 is SGHNT and CDR2 is YYREEE (reference sequence). This CDR3 has 15 amino acids.

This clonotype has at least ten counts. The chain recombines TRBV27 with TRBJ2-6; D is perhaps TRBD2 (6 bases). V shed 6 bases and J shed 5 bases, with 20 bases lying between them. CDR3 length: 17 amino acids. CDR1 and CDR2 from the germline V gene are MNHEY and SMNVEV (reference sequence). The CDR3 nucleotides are TGTGCCAGCAGGCCCGACAGCGGGCGACTCCGGGCCAACGTCCTGACTTTC. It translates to CASRPDSGRLRANVLTF. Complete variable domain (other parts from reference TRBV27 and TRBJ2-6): EAQVTQNPRYLITVTGKKLTVTCSQNMNHEYMSWYRQDPGLGLRQIYYSMNVEVTDKGDVPEGYKVSRKEKRNFPLILESPSPNQTSLYFCASRPDSGRLRANVLTFGAGSRLTVL.